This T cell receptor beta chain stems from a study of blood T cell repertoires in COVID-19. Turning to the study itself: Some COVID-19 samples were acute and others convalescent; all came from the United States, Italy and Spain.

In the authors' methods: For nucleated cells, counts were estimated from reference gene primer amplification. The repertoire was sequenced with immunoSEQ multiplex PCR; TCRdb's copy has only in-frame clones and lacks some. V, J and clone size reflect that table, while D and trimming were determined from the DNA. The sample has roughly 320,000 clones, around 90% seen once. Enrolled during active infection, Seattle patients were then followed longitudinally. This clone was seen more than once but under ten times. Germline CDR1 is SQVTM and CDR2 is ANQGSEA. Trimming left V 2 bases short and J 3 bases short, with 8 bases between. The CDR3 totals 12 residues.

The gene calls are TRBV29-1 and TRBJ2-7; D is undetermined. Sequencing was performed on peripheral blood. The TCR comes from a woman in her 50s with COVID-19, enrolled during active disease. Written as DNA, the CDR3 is TGCAGCGTTGAACCGGTTTACTACGAGCAGTACTTC. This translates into CSVEPVYYEQYF.